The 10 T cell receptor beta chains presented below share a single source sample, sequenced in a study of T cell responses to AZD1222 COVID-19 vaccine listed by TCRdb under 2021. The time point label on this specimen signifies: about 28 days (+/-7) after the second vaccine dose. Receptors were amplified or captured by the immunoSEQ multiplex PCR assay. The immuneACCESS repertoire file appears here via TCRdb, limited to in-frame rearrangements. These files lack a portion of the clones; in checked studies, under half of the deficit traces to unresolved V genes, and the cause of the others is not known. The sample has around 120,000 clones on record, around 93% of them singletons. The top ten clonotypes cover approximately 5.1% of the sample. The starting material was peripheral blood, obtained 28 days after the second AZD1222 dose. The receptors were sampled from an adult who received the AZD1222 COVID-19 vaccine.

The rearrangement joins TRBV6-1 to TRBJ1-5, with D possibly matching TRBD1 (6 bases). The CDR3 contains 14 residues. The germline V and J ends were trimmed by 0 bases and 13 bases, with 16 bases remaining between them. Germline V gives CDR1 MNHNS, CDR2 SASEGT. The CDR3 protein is CASSEARGRGEQHF. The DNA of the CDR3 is TGTGCCAGCAGTGAAGCTCGGGGCAGGGGAGAACAGCATTTT.

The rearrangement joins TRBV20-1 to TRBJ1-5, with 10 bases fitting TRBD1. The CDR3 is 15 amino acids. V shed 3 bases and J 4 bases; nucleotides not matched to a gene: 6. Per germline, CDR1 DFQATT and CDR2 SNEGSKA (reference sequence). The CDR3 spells CSASESGQGNQPQHF. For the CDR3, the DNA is TGCAGTGCTAGTGAGTCGGGACAGGGGAATCAGCCCCAGCATTTT.

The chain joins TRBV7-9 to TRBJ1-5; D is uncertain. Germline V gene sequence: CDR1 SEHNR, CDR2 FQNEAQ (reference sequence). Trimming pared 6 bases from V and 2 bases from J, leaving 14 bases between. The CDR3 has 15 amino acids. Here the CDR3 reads CASSLSGVGNQPQHF. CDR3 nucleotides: TGTGCCAGCAGTTTGTCCGGGGTGGGCAATCAGCCCCAGCATTTT.

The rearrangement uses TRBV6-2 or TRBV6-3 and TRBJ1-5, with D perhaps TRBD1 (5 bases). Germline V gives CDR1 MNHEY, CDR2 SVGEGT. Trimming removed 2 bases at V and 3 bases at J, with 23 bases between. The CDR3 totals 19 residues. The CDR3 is CASSYRDFWGAFNNQPQHF. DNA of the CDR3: TGTGCCAGCAGTTACAGGGATTTTTGGGGCGCGTTTAACAATCAGCCCCAGCATTTT.

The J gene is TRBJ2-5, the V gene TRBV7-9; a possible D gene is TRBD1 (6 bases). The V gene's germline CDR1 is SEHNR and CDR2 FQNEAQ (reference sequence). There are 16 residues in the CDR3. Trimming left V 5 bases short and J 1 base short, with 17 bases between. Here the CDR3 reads CASSPIFGQSQETQYF. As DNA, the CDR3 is TGTGCCAGCAGCCCAATATTCGGACAGTCCCAAGAGACCCAGTACTTC.

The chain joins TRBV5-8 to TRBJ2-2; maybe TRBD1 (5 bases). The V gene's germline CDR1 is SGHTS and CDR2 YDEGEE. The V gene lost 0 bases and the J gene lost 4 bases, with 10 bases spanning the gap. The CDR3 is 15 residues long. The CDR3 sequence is CASSLEGARTGELFF. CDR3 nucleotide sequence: TGTGCCAGCAGCTTGGAAGGGGCGCGCACCGGGGAGCTGTTTTTT.

The CDR3 coding sequence is TGTGCCAGCAGACAGGGGACCTATGGCTACACCTTC. It encodes CASRQGTYGYTF. The chain uses TRBV7-9 and TRBJ1-2; 7 bases agree with TRBD1. Germline loops: CDR1 SEHNR, CDR2 FQNEAQ (reference sequence). The CDR3 covers 12 residues. The junction had 2 bases not matched to a gene; V was cut back by 6 bases and J by 4 bases.

DNA of the CDR3: TGTGCCAGCAGCTCCGGGATAGGGGACACTGAAGCTTTCTTT. This encodes CASSSGIGDTEAFF. The V gene is TRBV5-6, the J gene TRBJ1-1, with D perhaps matching TRBD1 (5 bases). Germline CDR1 and CDR2: SGHDT and YYEEEE. The CDR3 totals 14 residues. V dropped 3 bases and J dropped 3 bases, with 12 bases sitting between them. Full variable domain (remainder filled in from reference TRBV5-6 and TRBJ1-1): DAGVTQSPTHLIKTRGQQVTLRCSPKSGHDTVSWYQQALGQGPQFIFQYYEEEERQRGNFPDRFSGHQFPNYSSELNVNALLLGDSALYLCASSSGIGDTEAFFGQGTRLTVV.

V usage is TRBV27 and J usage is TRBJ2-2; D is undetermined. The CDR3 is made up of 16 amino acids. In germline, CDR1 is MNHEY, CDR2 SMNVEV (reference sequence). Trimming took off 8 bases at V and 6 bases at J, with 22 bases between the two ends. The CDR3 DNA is TGTGCCAGCTGCAAACCAGGCCCATGGGCCGCCGGGGAGCTGTTTTTT. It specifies CASCKPGPWAAGELFF.

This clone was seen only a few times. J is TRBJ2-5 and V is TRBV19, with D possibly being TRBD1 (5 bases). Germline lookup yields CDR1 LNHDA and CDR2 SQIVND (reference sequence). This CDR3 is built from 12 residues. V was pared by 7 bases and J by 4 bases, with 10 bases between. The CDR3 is CASNTRGETQYF. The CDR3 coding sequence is TGTGCCAGTAACACAAGGGGAGAGACCCAGTACTTC.